This record concerns one TCR beta chain sequence. As originally analysed: Quantification of nucleated cells was approximated via reference gene primer amplification. Assay used: immunoSEQ multiplex PCR; TCRdb lists only in-frame clones, some missing. D and trimming were read from the DNA, whereas the V and J calls and clone size are those reported in that table. The repertoire holds around 300,000 clones, with 70% to 90% as singletons. This entry belongs to a study of blood T cell repertoires in COVID-19. In the study overall: COVID-19 samples collected from the United States, Italy and Spain covered acute and convalescent phases. In each case, the material was cDNA or gDNA derived from T cells, B-cell-depleted T cells, or PBMCs.

The CDR3 spans 13 residues. J gave up 8 bases and V 8 bases, and 10 bases lay outside the gene matches. CDR1 and CDR2 from the germline V gene are MNHEY and SVGAGI. The sample consisted of peripheral blood. The chain employs TRBV6-5 and TRBJ2-7, with 9 bases matching TRBD1. The source of this sequence is a woman between 65 and 79 years old with acute or convalescent COVID-19. The CDR3 loop is CASGSSGTGQQYF. The CDR3, as DNA: TGTGCCAGCGGTTCCTCCGGGACAGGGCAGCAGTACTTC.